The T cell receptor beta chain described here comes from a study of shared clonotypes between healthy human individuals. CDR3 size: 13 residues. Trimming stripped 5 bases from V and 2 bases from J, with 10 bases between. Germline CDR1 is SGHNT and CDR2 is YYREEE (reference sequence). Data came from immunoSEQ multiplex PCR; TCRdb stores just in-frame clones and leaves some out. The repertoire consists of some 1.1 million clones, with roughly 80% occurring once and the leading ten covering roughly 0.83%. From CD4+ cells came CD45RA+ naive and CD45RA-negative memory subsets. The specimen sequenced was memory CD4+ T cells from PBMCs. Described subset: CD45RA-negative fraction. V gene TRBV5-4 combines with J gene TRBJ1-1; no firm D call. This TCR came from a man aged 18 to 29 in good health. Some clones in this sample may be carry-over from other donors' samples. The CDR3 DNA reads as TGTGCCAGCAGGGGGAGCGATAACACTGAAGCTTTCTTT. This translates into CASRGSDNTEAFF.